A selection of T cell receptor beta chains follows, all from one sample in a study of T-cell reconstitution after alpha-beta-depleted transplantation in children. From the PCR reads, TCRdb called clonotypes with MiXCR, one entry per CDR3 protein. The data contain roughly 110,000 distinct CDR3 sequences, under 13% of them singletons. Specimen: PBMCs, collected before TCRalphabeta/CD19-depleted stem cell transplant. Source of these receptors: a boy between 2 and 10 years old with acute lymphoblastic leukemia, due to receive a stem cell transplant. CDR3s include the opening cysteine and the closing phenylalanine or tryptophan. The D gene is left open where the match is weak. Size is stated for part of the rows, as once, few or many counts, or as a class when the clone is expanded.

TGTGCCAGCTCACCGACAGATTTGAACACTGAAGCTTTCTTT	CASSPTDLNTEAFF	TRBJ1-1	TRBV18	.	.
TGTGCCAGCAGCTTGACAGGGGTAGGGGAAGATACGCAGTATTTT	CASSLTGVGEDTQYF	TRBJ2-3	TRBV7-8	TRBD1	many
TGTGCCAGCAGATTTCGGGACAGTTTGAACACTGAAGCTTTCTTT	CASRFRDSLNTEAFF	TRBJ1-1	TRBV6-1	TRBD1	many
TGTGCCAGCAGGATCTTTGGTCGGGAGGGCGGTGAGCAGTTCTTC	CASRIFGREGGEQFF	TRBJ2-1	TRBV6-1	TRBD2	many
TGTGCCAGCAGCTTAGAAGGGACAGGGGCAAATGAGCAGTTCTTC	CASSLEGTGANEQFF	TRBJ2-1	TRBV11-2	TRBD1	.
TGTGCCAGCACCCACTTGACAGGGACTAGAAACACCATATATTTT	CASTHLTGTRNTIYF	TRBJ1-3	TRBV3-1	TRBD1	few
TGCAGTGCTAGGGCAGGGCCTGAAGCTTTCTTT	CSARAGPEAFF	TRBJ1-1	TRBV20-1	.	.
TGCAGTGCTAGAGACAACACAGATACGCAGTATTTT	CSARDNTDTQYF	TRBJ2-3	TRBV20-1	.	few
TGTGCCACCAGTGATTATGGCTCTGGGGCCAACGTCCTGACTTTC	CATSDYGSGANVLTF	TRBJ2-6	TRBV24-1	.	.
TGCGCCAGCAGCTTGGACGGAGCGTATGGCTACACCTTC	CASSLDGAYGYTF	TRBJ1-2	TRBV5-1	.	few
TGCGCCAGCAGCCCCGGGTGGACATATGGCTACACCTTC	CASSPGWTYGYTF	TRBJ1-2	TRBV5-1	.	.
TGCGCCAGCAGCCGGCAGACAGGTCTCGAGCAGTACTTC	CASSRQTGLEQYF	TRBJ2-7	TRBV5-1	.	many
TGCAGTGCTGGCCCTAGCGGGAGACTTAGCTCCTACAATGAGCAGTTCTTC	CSAGPSGRLSSYNEQFF	TRBJ2-1	TRBV20-1	TRBD2	many
TGTGCCAGCCGGGGGCAAGACAGGGTTTGGTTCTACGAGCAGTACTTC	CASRGQDRVWFYEQYF	TRBJ2-7	TRBV6-5	.	.
TGTGCCACCAGCAGAGATTTGGTCTCAGGGTTCGGGGAGACCCAGTACTTC	CATSRDLVSGFGETQYF	TRBJ2-5	TRBV15	.	.
TGCGCCAGCAGCCAAGGGGGCGCGGGCAATCAGCCCCAGCATTTT	CASSQGGAGNQPQHF	TRBJ1-5	TRBV5-1	TRBD1	few